This T cell receptor beta chain appears in the sequencing data of a study of cytomegalovirus exposure and HLA in healthy donors. Study-level findings and limits: The authors enumerated under 200 TCR beta chains as linked to cytomegalovirus.

Germline assignment: CDR1 LNHDA and CDR2 SQIVND (reference sequence). This CDR3 is 14 amino acids long. V was clipped by 5 bases and J by 7 bases, with 15 bases between them. To note about this clone: Its antigen is unidentified.

The study ran its PCR with 60 Vbeta and 13 Jbeta primers. Only in-frame clones appear in the TCRdb table, and some are missing; sequencing was by immunoSEQ multiplex PCR. The sample includes around 86,000 clones, around 80% of them seen just once. The V call is TRBV19, the J call TRBJ1-5, with D maybe TRBD1 (6 bases). The sample consisted of PBMCs. The clonotype comes from a man between 50 and 59 years old in good health and CMV-seropositive. CDR3 amino acids: CASSSNRARQPQHF. The CDR3 DNA reads as TGTGCCAGTAGTTCCAACAGGGCCCGACAGCCCCAGCATTTT.